This T cell receptor (beta chain) emerged from a study of radiotherapy plus CTLA-4 blockade in lung cancer. Study details: Among patients, around 18% showed objective responses, and roughly 30% had disease control. General study findings and limits: Blood-borne expansion of tumor-derived TCR clones followed radiotherapy plus ipilimumab. The best predictor of response was reported to be early blood T cell clone dynamics, with interferon-beta.

CTLA-4 blockade using ipilimumab, together with focal radiation, was received by patients with chemo-refractory metastatic non-small-cell lung cancer. Assay: immunoSEQ multiplex PCR; the TCRdb copy retains only in-frame clones and omits some. The sample includes roughly 55,000 clones, 70% to 80% of them seen just once. As concerns this clone: Its antigen is not identified.

The receptor was derived from a human donor with non-small cell lung cancer whose response to radiotherapy plus ipilimumab could not be evaluated. This specimen was peripheral blood, taken from a patient treated with radiotherapy plus ipilimumab.

CDR3 in DNA: TGTGCCAGCAGTTACTCGCAGCCCGGGAATGAGCAGTTCTTC. This sequence encodes CASSYSQPGNEQFF. V and J are TRBV6-5 and TRBJ2-1; unclear D gene. Germline V gene lookup returns CDR1 MNHEY and CDR2 SVGAGI. The V end lost 0 bases, the J end lost 7 bases, and 10 bases lay between the germline ends. This CDR3 comprises 14 residues.